A single sample gave rise to the 26 T cell receptor beta chains below, sequenced in a study of T cells in localized non-small cell lung cancer (dated by TCRdb to the early 2020s). The receptor library was made with the immunoSEQ multiplex PCR assay. TCRdb retrieved this table from immuneACCESS and kept in-frame rearrangements only. Not all clones are present; in checked studies, unresolved V genes account for under half, and no reason is known for the remainder. The sample table records around 50,000 clones; 70% to 90% of these occur just once. The ten top clones hold about a sixth of the sample. The sample consisted of PBMCs, taken before any cancer treatment. These receptors were collected from a female donor with stage II lung adenocarcinoma.

J is TRBJ2-3 and V is TRBV11-2; either TRBD1 or TRBD2 may supply D (5 bases each). This CDR3 is 14 amino acids long. Germline loops: CDR1 SGHAT, CDR2 FQNNGV. V was cut by 5 bases and J by 1 base, with 10 bases left in between. CDR3 sequence: CASSARDGTDTQYF. The CDR3 DNA follows: TGTGCCAGCAGCGCCCGGGACGGCACAGATACGCAGTATTTT. Using reference TRBV11-2 and TRBJ2-3 for the parts outside the CDR3, the full variable domain is EAGVAQSPRYKIIEKRQSVAFWCNPISGHATLYWYQQILGQGPKLLIQFQNNGVVDDSQLPKDRFSAERLKGVDSTLKIQPAKLEDSAVYLCASSARDGTDTQYFGPGTRLTVL.

The chain carries TRBV18 and TRBJ1-1; a possible D gene is TRBD1 (6 bases). V gave up 3 bases and J gave up 5 bases, with 13 bases separating them. The CDR3 extends over 14 amino acids. CDR1 and CDR2 from the germline V gene are KGHSH and LQKENI. The CDR3, as DNA: TGTGCCAGCTCACCTCTTGACAGGTTGACTGAAGCTTTCTTT. Protein product: CASSPLDRLTEAFF.

The chain employs TRBV6-1 and TRBJ2-3, with D unresolved. Germline CDR1 and CDR2: MNHNS and SASEGT. V lost 6 bases to trimming and J lost 6 bases, with 16 bases between them. The CDR3 sequence is 14 residues long. CDR3 DNA sequence: TGTGCCAGCAGGTCGACACGTGTTTTGGATACGCAGTATTTT. Protein: CASRSTRVLDTQYF.

This chain connects TRBV5-4 to TRBJ2-3, with TRBD2 matching over 10 bases. Germline loops: CDR1 SGHNT, CDR2 YYREEE (reference sequence). V trimming: 0 bases; J trimming: 0 bases; junction bases outside the gene matches: 7. The CDR3 covers 18 residues. Here the CDR3 reads CASSLDFTSGTSTDTQYF. As DNA, the CDR3 is TGTGCCAGCAGCTTGGACTTCACTAGCGGGACTAGCACAGATACGCAGTATTTT. Full variable domain (missing parts from reference TRBV5-4 and TRBJ2-3): ETGVTQSPTHLIKTRGQQVTLRCSSQSGHNTVSWYQQALGQGPQFIFQYYREEENGRGNFPPRFSGLQFPNYSSELNVNALELDDSALYLCASSLDFTSGTSTDTQYFGPGTRLTVL.

Of note for this clone: Mismatch with germline at one junction end may stem from a read error. The rearrangement joins TRBV7-7 to TRBJ2-2; 7 bases fit TRBD2. This CDR3 region has 15 residues. Germline assignment: CDR1 SSHAT and CDR2 FNYEAQ (reference sequence). CDR3 loop: CASSAQVGRTGELFF. CDR3 nucleotide sequence: TGTGCTAGCAGCGCCCAAGTCGGGAGGACCGGGGAGCTGTTTTTT.

In this sample, this clone turned up a few times. This rearrangement joins TRBV19 to TRBJ1-1, with 9 positions matching TRBD1. The germline CDR1 and CDR2 sequences are LNHDA and SQIVND (reference sequence). V shed 6 bases and J 4 bases; nucleotides not matched to a gene: 6. The CDR3 sequence is 14 residues long. The CDR3 nucleotides read TGTGCCAGTAGCCACAGGGGGCCAAGCACTGAAGCTTTCTTT. Translated: CASSHRGPSTEAFF.

The chain carries TRBV27 and TRBJ1-5; 8 nucleotides line up with TRBD1. The length of the CDR3 is 16 residues. The J segment lost 1 base and the V segment lost 4 bases, leaving 6 bases of the junction unmatched. Per the germline V gene, CDR1 is MNHEY and CDR2 is SMNVEV (reference sequence). CDR3 nucleotide sequence: TGTGCCAGCAGTTCTCAGGGGGCACGGAGCAATCAGCCCCAGCATTTT. Amino acids: CASSSQGARSNQPQHF.

The V and J genes are TRBV10-2 and TRBJ2-1; D is uncertain. V was clipped by 4 bases and J by 7 bases, with 5 bases between them. In germline, CDR1 is WSHSY, CDR2 SAAADI. This CDR3 comprises 11 residues. The CDR3 region has the DNA TGCGCCAGCAGTGGAGAGAATGAGCAGTTCTTC. It encodes CASSGENEQFF.

The genes are TRBV19 and TRBJ2-2, with D perhaps TRBD1 (6 bases). The germline V gene encodes CDR1 LNHDA and CDR2 SQIVND (reference sequence). The CDR3 loop spans 11 amino acids. V shed 7 bases and J shed 15 bases, with 15 bases lying between them. CDR3 DNA sequence: TGTGCCAGTAAACTTGGACAGAAAATGTTTTTT. Its translation: CASKLGQKMFF. Combining the CDR3 with reference TRBV19 and TRBJ2-2 gives the whole variable domain DGGITQSPKYLFRKEGQNVTLSCEQNLNHDAMYWYRQDPGQGLRLIYYSQIVNDFQKGDIAEGYSVSREKKESFPLTVTSAQKNPTAFYLCASKLGQKMFFGEGSRLTVL.

The CDR3 DNA is TGTGCCAGCAGCTTTATGACAAACTCTGGAAACACCATATATTTT. It codes for CASSFMTNSGNTIYF. This chain links TRBV5-4 with TRBJ1-3; D gene ambiguous. CDR1 and CDR2 from the germline V gene are SGHNT and YYREEE (reference sequence). The germline V and J ends were trimmed by 2 bases and 0 bases, with 9 bases remaining between them. The CDR3 extends over 15 amino acids.

The genes are TRBV6-6 and TRBJ2-2; D call uncertain. The V end was cut by 5 bases, the J end by 6 bases, with 10 bases between. The CDR3 is made up of 13 amino acids. CDR1 is MNHNY, CDR2 SVGAGI, per germline (reference sequence). The CDR3 DNA is TGTGCCAGCAGTCCCTTACAAGCCGGGGAGCTGTTTTTT. Protein product: CASSPLQAGELFF.

The chain employs TRBV18 and TRBJ1-1; D may be TRBD1 (6 bases). The V and J ends lost 8 bases and 1 base respectively, with 11 bases between them. The germline V gene has CDR1 KGHSH and CDR2 LQKENI. The CDR3 is 13 residues long. As DNA, the CDR3 is TGTGCCAGCCTTCGACAGGAGAACACTGAAGCTTTCTTT. Translating gives CASLRQENTEAFF.

The sample holds one count of this clone. The chain employs TRBV19 and TRBJ1-5, with D tentatively TRBD1 (5 bases). This CDR3 has 12 residues. V shed 6 bases and J shed 6 bases, with 9 bases lying between them. Germline V lookup: CDR1 LNHDA, CDR2 SQIVND (reference sequence). CDR3 amino acids: CASRQGFQPQHF. The CDR3 DNA sequence: TGTGCCAGTAGGCAGGGTTTTCAGCCCCAGCATTTT.

The V gene is TRBV6-1, the J gene TRBJ2-1, with 10 bases aligning to TRBD1. V shed 1 base and J 8 bases; nucleotides not matched to a gene: 11. The CDR3 is made up of 17 amino acids. Germline V lookup: CDR1 MNHNS, CDR2 SASEGT. CDR3 bases: TGTGCCAGCAGTGAAGGGATCGCGGGACAGGGGAGCGATGAGCAGTTCTTC. This translates into CASSEGIAGQGSDEQFF.

The chain uses TRBV2 and TRBJ2-3; 11 bases are a match to TRBD2. The germline V gene has CDR1 SNHLY and CDR2 FYNNEI. V shed 9 bases and J 5 bases; nucleotides not matched to a gene: 7. The CDR3 is 14 amino acids. The CDR3 DNA reads TGTGCCAGGGAGACTAGCGGGGTGATAGATACGCAGTATTTT. Amino acids: CARETSGVIDTQYF.

This chain links TRBV11-3 with TRBJ2-1, with D possibly matching TRBD1 (6 bases). Germline V lookup: CDR1 SGHNT, CDR2 YENEEA. This CDR3 is built from 13 residues. The V gene lost 4 bases and the J gene lost 10 bases, with 14 bases spanning the gap. Written as DNA, the CDR3 is TGTGCCAGCAGCTCTGGCAGGGGAAGAGAGCAGTTCTTC. Translated: CASSSGRGREQFF. The complete variable domain, with remaining parts taken from reference TRBV11-3 and TRBJ2-1, reads EAGVVQSPRYKIIEKKQPVAFWCNPISGHNTLYWYLQNLGQGPELLIRYENEEAVDDSQLPKDRFSAERLKGVDSTLKIQPAELGDSAVYLCASSSGRGREQFFGPGTRLTVL.

The chain carries TRBV6-6 and TRBJ1-1; TRBD1 is a possible D gene (5 bases). V lost 6 bases, J lost 1 base, and 9 bases lay in between. The germline CDR1 and CDR2 sequences are MNHNY and SVGAGI (reference sequence). The CDR3 totals 13 residues. The CDR3 spells CASSIRENTEAFF. In nucleotides, the CDR3 is TGTGCCAGCAGCATCAGGGAGAACACTGAAGCTTTCTTT.

The chain employs TRBV18 and TRBJ1-6; no clear D gene. The CDR3 is 14 amino acids. Germline CDR1 reads KGHSH; CDR2 reads LQKENI. Trimming removed 2 bases at V and 8 bases at J, with 10 bases between. CDR3 in amino acids: CASSPEGSYSPLHF. The CDR3 DNA is TGTGCCAGCTCACCAGAAGGTTCTTATTCACCCCTCCACTTT.

This CDR3 is CASRKPDLNTEAFF. The CDR3 DNA reads TGTGCCAGTAGGAAACCAGACTTGAACACTGAAGCTTTCTTT. The chain recombines TRBV19 with TRBJ1-1; D not resolved. Germline V gene lookup returns CDR1 LNHDA and CDR2 SQIVND (reference sequence). Trimming stripped 6 bases from V and 0 bases from J, with 11 bases between. This CDR3 contains 14 residues.

The CDR3 is CASSLFSGFTDTQYF. The DNA of the CDR3 is TGTGCCAGCAGCTTATTTAGCGGGTTCACAGATACGCAGTATTTT. The chain joins TRBV7-9 to TRBJ2-3; the match to TRBD2 covers 7 bases. V shed 2 bases and J 2 bases; nucleotides not matched to a gene: 4. There are 15 residues in the CDR3. CDR1 and CDR2 from the germline V gene are SEHNR and FQNEAQ (reference sequence).

In the case of this clone: A read error may account for a junction end that differs from germline. This sequence joins TRBV20-1 and TRBJ1-4; 10 positions agree with TRBD1. CDR3 size: 11 residues. Germline CDR1 reads DFQATT; CDR2 reads SNEGSKA (reference sequence). The CDR3 protein is CSTSSGTGVFF. The DNA for the CDR3 is TGCAGTACTAGCTCCGGGACAGGGGTGTTTTTT.

V usage is TRBV29-1 and J usage is TRBJ1-1; 8 positions match TRBD1. The CDR3 consists of 14 residues. With 3 bases clipped from V and 1 base from J, the junction kept 4 bases outside the gene matches. CDR1 is SQVTM and CDR2 is ANQGSEA in the germline V gene. The CDR3 DNA follows: TGCAGCGTTGATTTTGGGACAGGGAACACTGAAGCTTTCTTT. This translates into CSVDFGTGNTEAFF.

The rearrangement joins TRBV6-1 to TRBJ2-5, with 11 bases aligning to TRBD1. The germline gives CDR1 MNHNS, CDR2 SASEGT. The ends lost 4 bases at V and 5 bases at J; junction bases unmatched: 9. The CDR3 covers 16 residues. The CDR3 here is CASSVLRTGGSETQYF. The CDR3 region has the DNA TGTGCCAGCAGTGTCTTACGGACAGGGGGCTCGGAGACCCAGTACTTC.

The rearrangement uses TRBV5-1 and TRBJ1-2; 8 nucleotides agree with TRBD1. CDR1 is SGHRS, CDR2 YFSETQ, per germline. The CDR3 covers 14 residues. V gave up 4 bases and J gave up 10 bases; unmatched junction bases: 12. As DNA, the CDR3 is TGCGCCAGCAGCCCCGGACAGGGTGGGGCTCTCTACACCTTC. It encodes CASSPGQGGALYTF.

This sequence joins TRBV5-1 and TRBJ2-3; TRBD2 might be the D (6 bases). The CDR3 contains 13 residues. V was clipped by 5 bases and J by 5 bases, with 12 bases between them. Germline CDR1 and CDR2: SGHRS and YFSETQ. This CDR3 reads CASSRRDIDTQYF. CDR3 DNA sequence: TGCGCCAGCAGTAGGCGGGATATAGATACGCAGTATTTT. Complete variable domain (other parts from reference TRBV5-1 and TRBJ2-3): KAGVTQTPRYLIKTRGQQVTLSCSPISGHRSVSWYQQTPGQGLQFLFEYFSETQRNKGNFPGRFSGRQFSNSRSEMNVSTLELGDSALYLCASSRRDIDTQYFGPGTRLTVL.

The chain combines TRBV7-6 with TRBJ2-1, with 10 positions matching TRBD2. The length of the CDR3 is 16 residues. Germline V lookup: CDR1 SGHVS, CDR2 FNYEAQ. J lost 2 bases, V lost 4 bases, and 5 bases had no gene match. In nucleotides, the CDR3 is TGTGCCAGCAGCTCCTTAGCGGGGGGCACCTACAATGAGCAGTTCTTC. This translates into CASSSLAGGTYNEQFF.